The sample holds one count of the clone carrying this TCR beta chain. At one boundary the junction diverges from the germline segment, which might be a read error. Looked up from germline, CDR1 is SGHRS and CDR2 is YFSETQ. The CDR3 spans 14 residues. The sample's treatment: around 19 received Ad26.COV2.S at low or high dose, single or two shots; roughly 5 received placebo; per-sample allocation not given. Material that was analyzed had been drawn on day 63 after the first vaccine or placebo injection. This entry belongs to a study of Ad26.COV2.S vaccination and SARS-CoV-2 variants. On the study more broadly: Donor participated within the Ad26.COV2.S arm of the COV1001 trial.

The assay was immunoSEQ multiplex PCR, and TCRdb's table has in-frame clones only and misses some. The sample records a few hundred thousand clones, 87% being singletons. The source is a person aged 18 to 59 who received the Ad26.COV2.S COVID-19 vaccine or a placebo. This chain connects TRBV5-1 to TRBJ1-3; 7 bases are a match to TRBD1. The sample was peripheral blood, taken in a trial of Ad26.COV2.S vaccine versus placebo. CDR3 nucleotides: TGCGCCAGCAGATTGGACAGGACTGGAAACACCATATATTTT. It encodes CASRLDRTGNTIYF.